The clone carrying this T cell receptor (beta chain) has just a few counts. Its antigen is still unknown. These data are taken from a study of T cells in Graves' hyperthyroidism and ophthalmopathy. Notes on the study in general: Blood also showed most of the thyroid clonotypes that were expanded above 0.001.

Amplification of TCR beta CDR3 regions was performed using RNA transcripts as template. In the first-round RT-PCR of the TCR CDR3, the HTBI primer set was used. TCRdb itself ran the multiplex PCR reads through MiXCR, one entry per CDR3 protein. This repertoire shows a few hundred thousand distinct CDR3 sequences, roughly 25% found once; its top ten account for less than 75%. CDR3 size: 14 residues. V was clipped by 1 base and J by 6 bases, with 10 bases between them. Per germline, CDR1 LGHDT and CDR2 YNNKEL (reference sequence). Material: blood. The clonotype comes from a man aged 45-65 years with Graves' hyperthyroidism. The chain employs TRBV3-1 and TRBJ1-5, with a weak D call TRBD1 (6 bases). CDR3 sequence: CASSQGGGSQPQHF. As DNA, the CDR3 is TGTGCCAGCAGCCAAGGAGGGGGGAGTCAGCCCCAGCATTTT.